Below, 5 T cell receptor beta chains from the same sample are listed, as sequenced in a study of control samples from healthy donors and cancer patients. Sequencing used immunoSEQ multiplex PCR; TCRdb keeps in-frame clones, though not all of them. The repertoire includes about 75,000 clones, 84% of them detected once, and less than 15% sits in the top ten. Specimen: blood. Receptors were obtained from a man between 45 and 60 years old in good health.

This clone has only a few counts. This rearrangement joins TRBV6-5 to TRBJ2-2; possible D gene TRBD2, 6 bases. The V end lost 1 base, the J end lost 8 bases, and 11 bases lay between the germline ends. The CDR3 is made up of 14 amino acids. Germline CDR1 and CDR2: MNHEY and SVGAGI. CDR3 DNA: TGTGCCAGCAGTTACTGGCGGGAAGCGGGGGAGCTGTTTTTT. Translating it yields CASSYWREAGELFF.

The CDR3 loop reads CASSMGQGVWNQPQHF. In nucleotides, the CDR3 is TGTGCCAGTAGTATGGGACAGGGGGTTTGGAATCAGCCCCAGCATTTT. The chain uses TRBV19 and TRBJ1-5; 11 nucleotides align to TRBD1. The germline gives CDR1 LNHDA, CDR2 SQIVND (reference sequence). The CDR3 contains 16 residues. Unmatched junction bases numbered 5, after V lost 3 bases and J lost 4 bases. The full variable domain, with the rest looked up from reference TRBV19 and TRBJ1-5, is DGGITQSPKYLFRKEGQNVTLSCEQNLNHDAMYWYRQDPGQGLRLIYYSQIVNDFQKGDIAEGYSVSREKKESFPLTVTSAQKNPTAFYLCASSMGQGVWNQPQHFGDGTRLSIL.

The V call is TRBV27, the J call TRBJ2-5; D may correspond to TRBD1 or TRBD2 (5 bases each). V was clipped by 3 bases and J by 4 bases, with 9 bases between them. The CDR3 runs to 13 residues. Germline CDR1 and CDR2: MNHEY and SMNVEV (reference sequence). The DNA of the CDR3 is TGTGCCAGCAGTTTGAGGGGAAGAGAGACCCAGTACTTC. It is translated as CASSLRGRETQYF.

The rearrangement links TRBV6-1 to TRBJ2-7, with a tentative D call TRBD1 (5 bases). With 7 bases removed from V and 0 bases from J, the gap between germline ends came to 13 bases. In germline, CDR1 is MNHNS, CDR2 SASEGT. The CDR3 is made up of 14 amino acids. Here the CDR3 reads CASTTADNSYEQYF. The CDR3 DNA is TGTGCCAGCACTACTGCGGACAACTCCTACGAGCAGTACTTC.

The V call is TRBV14, the J call TRBJ2-3, with 10 bases fitting TRBD2. This CDR3 comprises 19 residues. V dropped 0 bases and J dropped 3; count of bases not matched to a gene: 12. Per germline, CDR1 SGHDN and CDR2 FVKESK. CDR3 residues: CASSQELNGTSDWTDTQYF. CDR3 DNA: TGTGCCAGCAGCCAAGAACTCAACGGGACTAGCGATTGGACAGATACGCAGTATTTT.